The source of this T cell receptor (beta chain) is a study of blood T cells in healthy people across ages. For the second PCR, which ran for about 7 to 11 cycles, a sample-barcoded 5' primer and a J-beta primer mix were used. TCRdb re-called the 5' RACE reads through MiXCR, storing one row per CDR3 protein. The sample shows 450,000 to 650,000 distinct CDR3 sequences, under 30% of them seen only once. Isolated PBMCs totaled at least 6.5 million in each sample. General study findings and limits: Roughly linearly, TCR beta diversity per million T cells fell as age increased.

This clonotype occurred once. The antigen is unknown. V was pared by 7 bases and J by 6 bases, with 8 bases of the junction left unmatched. There are 14 residues in the CDR3. Germline values: CDR1 SGHAT, CDR2 FQNNGV. The same data also contributed to another study, on T cells of mothers and their children. As reported in that work: Over 10 million reads per mother and 2.5 million to 3 million per child were obtained. None of the identified T cell clones proved to be persistent microchimeric clones.

The sequence was collected from a boy aged 5-17 years in good health. The sequencing input was blood. This sequence joins TRBV11-2 and TRBJ2-4, with 8 nucleotides matching TRBD2. The chain's CDR3 is CASTESGRGNIQYF. CDR3 DNA: TGTGCCAGCACCGAAAGCGGGAGAGGAAACATTCAGTACTTC.